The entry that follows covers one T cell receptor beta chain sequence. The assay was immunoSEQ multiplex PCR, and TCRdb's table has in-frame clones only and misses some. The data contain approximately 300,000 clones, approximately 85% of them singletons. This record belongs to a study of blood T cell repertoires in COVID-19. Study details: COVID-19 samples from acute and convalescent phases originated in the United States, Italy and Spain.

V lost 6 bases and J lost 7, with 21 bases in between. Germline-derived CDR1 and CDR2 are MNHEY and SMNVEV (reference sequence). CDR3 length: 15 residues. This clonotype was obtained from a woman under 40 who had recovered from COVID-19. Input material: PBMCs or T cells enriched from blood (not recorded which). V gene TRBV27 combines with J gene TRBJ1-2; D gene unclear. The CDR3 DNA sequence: TGTGCCAGCAGCCCGGTCGGGGTCTACCCCGGTGGCTACACCTTC. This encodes CASSPVGVYPGGYTF.